This is a list of T cell receptor beta chains from one sample in a study of vaccination effects on CD4 cells after COVID-19. Their specific antigens are unknown. The protocol was immunoSEQ multiplex PCR, while the TCRdb copy is restricted to in-frame clones and leaves out a portion. In the table there are around 50,000 clones, about 76% of which are singletons. The source material was CD4+ T cells from PBMCs cultured without peptide, sampled after COVID-19 vaccination. The receptors were sampled from a human donor who had a prior SARS-CoV-2 infection. Each CDR3 is given with its conserved first and last residue. Each record gives: D gene, J gene, V gene, clone size, CDR3 DNA, CDR3 protein. A D gene is named only where the DNA matches it firmly. Clone size is stated in some rows and not others, as once, few, many or a class when expanded.

d_call: TRBD1; j_call: TRBJ2-1; v_call: TRBV11-3; clone_size: NA; cdr3_nt: TGTGCCAGCAGCTTAGATTACGGGACCGACAGGGATGAGCAGTTCTTC; cdr3_aa: CASSLDYGTDRDEQFF
d_call: NA; j_call: TRBJ1-4; v_call: TRBV18; clone_size: NA; cdr3_nt: TGTGCCAGCTCACCACAGGGACCGGCAACTAATGAAAAACTGTTTTTT; cdr3_aa: CASSPQGPATNEKLFF
d_call: NA; j_call: TRBJ2-7; v_call: TRBV5-4; clone_size: NA; cdr3_nt: TGTGCCAGCAGCCTAGGGGCAGGGGACTCCTACGAGCAGTACTTC; cdr3_aa: CASSLGAGDSYEQYF
d_call: TRBD1; j_call: TRBJ1-2; v_call: TRBV19; clone_size: NA; cdr3_nt: TGTGCCAGTAGTCCACAGGGGAATGACTATGGCTACACCTTC; cdr3_aa: CASSPQGNDYGYTF
d_call: NA; j_call: TRBJ2-6; v_call: TRBV5-4; clone_size: NA; cdr3_nt: TGTGCCAGCAGCTCTCCTGGCGCTGGGGCCAACGTCCTGACTTTC; cdr3_aa: CASSSPGAGANVLTF
d_call: NA; j_call: TRBJ1-5; v_call: TRBV2; clone_size: NA; cdr3_nt: TGTGCCAGCAGTCCAGGGGAGCAGCAGCCCCAGCATTTT; cdr3_aa: CASSPGEQQPQHF
d_call: NA; j_call: TRBJ2-7; v_call: TRBV7-2; clone_size: NA; cdr3_nt: TGTGCCAGCAGCTGGGTCGGAAGGGCCGGATCCTACGAGCAGTACTTC; cdr3_aa: CASSWVGRAGSYEQYF
d_call: TRBD2; j_call: TRBJ2-1; v_call: TRBV12-5; clone_size: NA; cdr3_nt: TGTGCTAGTGGCTCGGGACTAGCGGGGGGGTTCTCCTACAATGAGCAGTTCTTC; cdr3_aa: CASGSGLAGGFSYNEQFF
d_call: TRBD2; j_call: TRBJ2-7; v_call: TRBV15; clone_size: NA; cdr3_nt: TGTGCCACCAGCAGAGGGTCGGCTAGCGGATCCTACGAGCAGTACTTC; cdr3_aa: CATSRGSASGSYEQYF
d_call: NA; j_call: TRBJ1-2; v_call: TRBV27; clone_size: NA; cdr3_nt: TGTGCCAGCAGTTTATCCGCCAGTGGGGGGGGTGTCTACACCTTC; cdr3_aa: CASSLSASGGGVYTF
d_call: NA; j_call: TRBJ2-2; v_call: TRBV19; clone_size: NA; cdr3_nt: TGTGCCAGTATGCTCCGGCGGGACACCGGGGAGCTGTTTTTT; cdr3_aa: CASMLRRDTGELFF
d_call: NA; j_call: TRBJ1-2; v_call: TRBV19; clone_size: NA; cdr3_nt: TGTGCCAGTAGTATAGCCGGGACCCCTCTGGGCGGCTACACCTTC; cdr3_aa: CASSIAGTPLGGYTF
d_call: NA; j_call: TRBJ1-1; v_call: TRBV3-1/TRBV3-2; clone_size: NA; cdr3_nt: TGTGCCAGCAGCCAAGTGGAGGTGGGCTACACTGAAGCTTTCTTT; cdr3_aa: CASSQVEVGYTEAFF
d_call: NA; j_call: TRBJ2-7; v_call: TRBV4-3; clone_size: NA; cdr3_nt: TGCGCCAGCAGCCAAGAAAGGGGGTTTAATATCCGCGAGCAGTACTTC; cdr3_aa: CASSQERGFNIREQYF
d_call: NA; j_call: TRBJ1-4; v_call: TRBV4-3; clone_size: NA; cdr3_nt: TGCGCCAGCAGCCAAGATTGGGCGTGGAATGAAAAACTGTTTTTT; cdr3_aa: CASSQDWAWNEKLFF
d_call: TRBD1; j_call: TRBJ1-1; v_call: TRBV12-3/TRBV12-4; clone_size: NA; cdr3_nt: TGTGCCAGCGGCAGGGGGGACACTGAAGCTTTCTTT; cdr3_aa: CASGRGDTEAFF
d_call: NA; j_call: TRBJ2-5; v_call: TRBV3-1/TRBV3-2; clone_size: once; cdr3_nt: TGTGCCAGCAGCCAAGATGTCGGGGGCGAGGAGACCCAGTACTTC; cdr3_aa: CASSQDVGGEETQYF
d_call: NA; j_call: TRBJ2-7; v_call: TRBV24-1; clone_size: once; cdr3_nt: TGTGCCACCAGCCGTTCAGGGGTAGGCGAGCAGTACTTC; cdr3_aa: CATSRSGVGEQYF
d_call: NA; j_call: TRBJ2-2; v_call: TRBV19; clone_size: NA; cdr3_nt: TGTGCCAGTAGTATCCGGGACCAACTCCATACCTACACCGGGGAGCTGTTTTTT; cdr3_aa: CASSIRDQLHTYTGELFF
d_call: NA; j_call: TRBJ2-2; v_call: TRBV19; clone_size: NA; cdr3_nt: TGTGCCAGTAGTATAGGTGGCTATAGGGAGAACACCGGGGAGCTGTTTTTT; cdr3_aa: CASSIGGYRENTGELFF
d_call: NA; j_call: TRBJ2-2; v_call: TRBV19; clone_size: NA; cdr3_nt: TGTGCCAGTAGTATACAGGCGGGCACCGGGGAGCTGTTTTTT; cdr3_aa: CASSIQAGTGELFF
d_call: NA; j_call: TRBJ2-5; v_call: TRBV3-1/TRBV3-2; clone_size: NA; cdr3_nt: TGTGCCAGCAGCCAAAGACGGGTCGCGGACGGGGAGACCCAGTACTTC; cdr3_aa: CASSQRRVADGETQYF
d_call: TRBD2; j_call: TRBJ2-5; v_call: TRBV9; clone_size: once; cdr3_nt: TGTGCCAGCAGCGTAGCCGGAGCGGGAGCCTGGGAGACCCAGTACTTC; cdr3_aa: CASSVAGAGAWETQYF
d_call: TRBD2; j_call: TRBJ2-7; v_call: TRBV5-1; clone_size: NA; cdr3_nt: TGCGCCAGCAGCGAAACTAGCGGCCTCACCTACGAGCAGTACTTC; cdr3_aa: CASSETSGLTYEQYF
d_call: NA; j_call: TRBJ2-3; v_call: TRBV9; clone_size: NA; cdr3_nt: TGTGCCAGCAGCGATCCGGGGAGCACAGATACGCAGTATTTT; cdr3_aa: CASSDPGSTDTQYF
d_call: NA; j_call: TRBJ2-1; v_call: TRBV7-9; clone_size: NA; cdr3_nt: TGTGCCAGCAGACCATATCCTGGGGGTTCTTACAATGAGCAGTTCTTC; cdr3_aa: CASRPYPGGSYNEQFF
d_call: NA; j_call: TRBJ1-4; v_call: TRBV29-1; clone_size: NA; cdr3_nt: TGCAGCGTTGAAGTTGGAGGGGCGGAAAAACTGTTTTTT; cdr3_aa: CSVEVGGAEKLFF
d_call: NA; j_call: TRBJ1-1; v_call: TRBV3-1/TRBV3-2; clone_size: NA; cdr3_nt: TGTGCCAGCAGCCAAGGCGCCAGGGTGGACACTGAAGCTTTCTTT; cdr3_aa: CASSQGARVDTEAFF
d_call: TRBD2; j_call: TRBJ2-3; v_call: TRBV11-1; clone_size: NA; cdr3_nt: TGTGCCAGCAGCTTTCTTAGCGGGGGCGAAACAGATACGCAGTATTTT; cdr3_aa: CASSFLSGGETDTQYF
d_call: NA; j_call: TRBJ1-6; v_call: TRBV5-6; clone_size: few; cdr3_nt: TGTGCCAGCAGCTTGGAGGGTTTGGGTTCACCCCTCCACTTT; cdr3_aa: CASSLEGLGSPLHF
d_call: NA; j_call: TRBJ1-2; v_call: TRBV6-5; clone_size: few; cdr3_nt: TGTGCCAGCAGGGCGACAGTAAACTATGGCTACACCTTC; cdr3_aa: CASRATVNYGYTF
d_call: NA; j_call: TRBJ2-7; v_call: TRBV5-6; clone_size: NA; cdr3_nt: TGTGCCAGCAGCTTTTTATTGCCCGACAGCAGCTCCTACGAGCAGTACTTC; cdr3_aa: CASSFLLPDSSSYEQYF
d_call: TRBD2; j_call: TRBJ2-1; v_call: TRBV10-3; clone_size: few; cdr3_nt: TGTGCCATCAGTGAGTCTCCCACGCTGACTAGCGGGGGGGGTGAGCAGTTCTTC; cdr3_aa: CAISESPTLTSGGGEQFF
d_call: TRBD1; j_call: TRBJ1-4; v_call: TRBV5-1; clone_size: NA; cdr3_nt: TGCGCCAGCAGCTTGGCCAGGGGGGATGAAAAACTGTTTTTT; cdr3_aa: CASSLARGDEKLFF
d_call: NA; j_call: TRBJ2-5; v_call: TRBV10-3; clone_size: few; cdr3_nt: TGTGCCATCAGTACGACTGAGGGCGAGACCCAGTACTTC; cdr3_aa: CAISTTEGETQYF
d_call: NA; j_call: TRBJ1-4; v_call: TRBV9; clone_size: NA; cdr3_nt: TGTGCCAGCAGCGTAGAGCCCGCAACTAATGAAAAACTGTTTTTT; cdr3_aa: CASSVEPATNEKLFF
d_call: TRBD2; j_call: TRBJ2-3; v_call: TRBV7-6; clone_size: NA; cdr3_nt: TGTGCCAGCAGCTTAGCGGGGCGGGGGTCATCCACAGATACGCAGTATTTT; cdr3_aa: CASSLAGRGSSTDTQYF
d_call: TRBD2; j_call: TRBJ2-7; v_call: TRBV27; clone_size: NA; cdr3_nt: TGTGCCAGCAGTACGACTAGCGGGGGGTACGAGCAGTACTTC; cdr3_aa: CASSTTSGGYEQYF
d_call: NA; j_call: TRBJ1-1; v_call: TRBV20-1; clone_size: NA; cdr3_nt: TGCAGTGCTAGTGTCGGGGCCTTGAACACTGAAGCTTTCTTT; cdr3_aa: CSASVGALNTEAFF
d_call: NA; j_call: TRBJ2-5; v_call: TRBV11-2; clone_size: NA; cdr3_nt: TGTGCCAGCAGCCCTCCCACCAGAACTCAAGAGACCCAGTACTTC; cdr3_aa: CASSPPTRTQETQYF
d_call: NA; j_call: TRBJ1-4; v_call: TRBV27; clone_size: NA; cdr3_nt: TGTGCCAGCAGTTTGAGAGGGGCGGCAACTAATGAAAAACTGTTTTTT; cdr3_aa: CASSLRGAATNEKLFF
d_call: NA; j_call: TRBJ2-1; v_call: TRBV12-3/TRBV12-4; clone_size: NA; cdr3_nt: TGTGCCAGCAGTTTTCTTAATGAGCAGTTCTTC; cdr3_aa: CASSFLNEQFF
d_call: NA; j_call: TRBJ1-1; v_call: TRBV5-1; clone_size: NA; cdr3_nt: TGCGCCAGCAGCTTGGGGTTCGGGGGTGGGACTGAAGCTTTCTTT; cdr3_aa: CASSLGFGGGTEAFF
d_call: NA; j_call: TRBJ2-7; v_call: TRBV19; clone_size: NA; cdr3_nt: TGTGCCAGTAGTATAGGGGGGGATCCAGCCTACGAGCAGTACTTC; cdr3_aa: CASSIGGDPAYEQYF
d_call: NA; j_call: TRBJ2-4; v_call: TRBV15; clone_size: NA; cdr3_nt: TGTGCCACCAGCAGAGATCGGACGGTAGCCAAAAACATTCAGTACTTC; cdr3_aa: CATSRDRTVAKNIQYF
d_call: TRBD2; j_call: TRBJ2-2; v_call: TRBV7-2; clone_size: NA; cdr3_nt: TGTGCCAGCAGTTCGGGACTAGCGAACACCGGGGAGCTGTTTTTT; cdr3_aa: CASSSGLANTGELFF
d_call: TRBD1; j_call: TRBJ2-2; v_call: TRBV5-4; clone_size: NA; cdr3_nt: TGTGCCAGCAGCTTGAGTAGGGACAGGTCAAACACCGGGGAGCTGTTTTTT; cdr3_aa: CASSLSRDRSNTGELFF
d_call: NA; j_call: TRBJ2-1; v_call: TRBV5-1; clone_size: NA; cdr3_nt: TGCGCCAGCAGCAGGACGGGGGGAGGGGGTAATGAGCAGTTCTTC; cdr3_aa: CASSRTGGGGNEQFF
d_call: NA; j_call: TRBJ2-3; v_call: TRBV7-9; clone_size: NA; cdr3_nt: TGTGCCAGCAGCCCAGGGGGGGGCGGAGATACGCAGTATTTT; cdr3_aa: CASSPGGGGDTQYF
d_call: TRBD1; j_call: TRBJ1-2; v_call: TRBV3-1/TRBV3-2; clone_size: NA; cdr3_nt: TGTGCCAGCAGCACGGGACAGGCCCGATCCTATGGCTACACCTTC; cdr3_aa: CASSTGQARSYGYTF
d_call: TRBD2; j_call: TRBJ2-3; v_call: TRBV15; clone_size: NA; cdr3_nt: TGTGCCACCAGCAGAAGGACTAGCGGGGGAGATACGCAGTATTTT; cdr3_aa: CATSRRTSGGDTQYF
d_call: NA; j_call: TRBJ2-3; v_call: TRBV3-1/TRBV3-2; clone_size: NA; cdr3_nt: TGTGCCAGCAGCCAAGCCGGGAGCACAGATACGCAGTATTTT; cdr3_aa: CASSQAGSTDTQYF
d_call: NA; j_call: TRBJ2-7; v_call: TRBV27; clone_size: few; cdr3_nt: TGTGCCAGCAGAAGTAGCGGATCCTCCTACGAGCAGTACTTC; cdr3_aa: CASRSSGSSYEQYF
d_call: NA; j_call: TRBJ1-5; v_call: TRBV18; clone_size: NA; cdr3_nt: TGTGCCAGCTCACCAGGACCCTATGTTGCCCAGCATTTT; cdr3_aa: CASSPGPYVAQHF
d_call: TRBD2; j_call: TRBJ2-7; v_call: TRBV15; clone_size: NA; cdr3_nt: TGTGCCACCAGCAGAGGGGGCGGGAGGGCCACCTACGAGCAGTACTTC; cdr3_aa: CATSRGGGRATYEQYF